The 31 T cell receptor beta chains below come from one sample, sequenced in a study of cytomegalovirus exposure and HLA in healthy donors. 60 Vbeta and 13 Jbeta primers were used in PCR. Libraries were prepared by immunoSEQ multiplex PCR; TCRdb keeps only in-frame clonotypes and omits some of them. This sample has some 150,000 clones, with more than 60% found just once. The sequencing sample was made of PBMCs. All receptors derive from a woman aged 40 to 55 in good health and CMV-seronegative.

The chain links TRBV18 to TRBJ2-7, with TRBD1 matching 9 bases. Per germline, CDR1 KGHSH and CDR2 LQKENI. The V segment lost 2 bases and the J segment 6 bases; nucleotides outside the gene matches: 8. The CDR3 runs to 15 residues. CDR3 nucleotide sequence: TGTGCCAGCTCACCATTATCTGGGACAGGGATCGAGCAGTACTTC. The encoded protein is CASSPLSGTGIEQYF.

The chain combines TRBV7-8 with TRBJ1-1, with D hard to call. V lost 4 bases, J lost 1 base, and 13 bases lay in between. The V gene's germline CDR1 is SGHVS and CDR2 FQNEAQ. This CDR3 has 15 amino acids. CDR3 region: CASSSRPNGNTEAFF. The CDR3 DNA reads TGTGCCAGCAGCTCGCGTCCCAACGGGAACACTGAAGCTTTCTTT. Based on the CDR3 plus reference TRBV7-8 and TRBJ1-1, the full variable domain is GAGVSQSPRYKVAKRGQDVALRCDPISGHVSLFWYQQALGQGPEFLTYFQNEAQLDKSGLPSDRFFAERPEGSVSTLKIQRTQQEDSAVYLCASSSRPNGNTEAFFGQGTRLTVV.

The rearrangement links TRBV5-5 to TRBJ2-5; 10 bases match TRBD1. Looked up from germline, CDR1 is SGHKS and CDR2 is YYEKEE (reference sequence). This CDR3 has 15 residues. V lost 5 bases and J lost 2; bases outside the gene matches: 6. CDR3 loop: CASRPGQGKQETQYF. DNA for the CDR3: TGTGCCAGCAGACCGGGACAGGGGAAACAAGAGACCCAGTACTTC. Full variable domain (missing parts from reference TRBV5-5 and TRBJ2-5): DAGVTQSPTHLIKTRGQQVTLRCSPISGHKSVSWYQQVLGQGPQFIFQYYEKEERGRGNFPDRFSARQFPNYSSELNVNALLLGDSALYLCASRPGQGKQETQYFGPGTRLLVL.

The chain uses TRBV7-9 and TRBJ2-7, with D perhaps TRBD1 (6 bases). The V gene lost 4 bases and the J gene lost 1 base, with 11 bases spanning the gap. Germline V CDR1 and CDR2: SEHNR, FQNEAQ (reference sequence). The CDR3 runs 14 residues. The CDR3 coding sequence is TGTGCCAGCAGCTCAATGACAGGTTCCTACGAGCAGTACTTC. Translating it yields CASSSMTGSYEQYF.

This clone was seen a single time. V usage is TRBV5-6 and J usage is TRBJ2-3, with a weak D call TRBD2 (7 bases). Trimming shortened V by 3 bases and J by 5 bases, and 19 bases separated the two germline ends. The CDR3 loop spans 16 amino acids. The germline gives CDR1 SGHDT, CDR2 YYEEEE. The CDR3 coding sequence is TGTGCCAGCAGCTCCGACGTCTCGGGGGGCCGAGATACGCAGTATTTT. It is translated as CASSSDVSGGRDTQYF.

In this sample, this clone turned up a few times. The sample has other DNA sequences that encode this CDR3 too. The chain has TRBV18 and TRBJ1-1, with D perhaps TRBD1 (5 bases). Germline loops: CDR1 KGHSH, CDR2 LQKENI. CDR3 size: 15 residues. Trimming removed 3 bases at V and 1 base at J, with 12 bases between. The CDR3 reads CASSPRGGKNTEAFF. In DNA form, the CDR3 reads TGTGCCAGCTCACCTCGGGGCGGGAAGAACACTGAAGCTTTCTTT.

This clone was detected a few times. J is TRBJ2-5 and V is TRBV2; D call uncertain. The CDR3 contains 10 residues. The V end was cut by 6 bases, the J end by 9 bases, with 8 bases between. Germline V gene lookup returns CDR1 SNHLY and CDR2 FYNNEI. The CDR3 here is CASSNRAQYF. The DNA for the CDR3 is TGTGCCAGCAGCAACCGAGCCCAGTACTTC.

Written as DNA, the CDR3 is TGTGCCAGCAGCCCTCCCACTAGCGGGTCCTACGAGCAGTACTTC. This sequence encodes CASSPPTSGSYEQYF. The chain has TRBV5-4 and TRBJ2-7; 9 bases align to TRBD2. The CDR3 covers 15 residues. Germline V gene sequence: CDR1 SGHNT, CDR2 YYREEE (reference sequence). V lost 4 bases, J lost 1 base, and 6 bases stayed unmatched.

The rearrangement joins TRBV6-4 to TRBJ1-4; the D gene is possibly TRBD1 (6 bases). V was trimmed by 3 bases and J by 2 bases, leaving 13 bases between them. Germline V gives CDR1 MRHNA, CDR2 SNTAGT. The CDR3 runs 16 residues. The CDR3 DNA follows: TGTGCCAGCAGTGATCGGGGGGCGGGTACTAATGAAAAACTGTTTTTT. It is translated as CASSDRGAGTNEKLFF.

V and J are TRBV11-2 and TRBJ1-6; 7 bases map to TRBD1. This CDR3 is built from 15 residues. J was trimmed by 7 bases and V by 5 bases; bases with no gene match: 8. The germline V gene encodes CDR1 SGHAT and CDR2 FQNNGV. CDR3 DNA: TGTGCCAGCAGCGACCAACAGGGGAACAATTCACCCCTCCACTTT. It yields the protein CASSDQQGNNSPLHF.

In its sample, this clone was seen once. The CDR3 DNA follows: TGTGCCAGTAGGATCCGGGACAGGGCTGGCTACACCTTC. This encodes CASRIRDRAGYTF. V and J are TRBV19 and TRBJ1-2; 9 bases match TRBD1. Trimming removed 6 bases from V and 7 bases from J; junction bases left unmatched: 6. The length of the CDR3 is 13 residues. Germline V CDR1 and CDR2: LNHDA, SQIVND (reference sequence).

The J gene is TRBJ1-4, the V gene TRBV7-9; D is possibly TRBD1 (5 bases). The CDR3 is made up of 13 amino acids. Germline V gives CDR1 SEHNR, CDR2 FQNEAQ (reference sequence). The germline V and J ends were trimmed by 6 bases and 7 bases, with 12 bases remaining between them. DNA of the CDR3: TGTGCCAGCAGAGGGGAATTTGGTGAAAAACTGTTTTTT. Translation: CASRGEFGEKLFF.

The chain couples TRBV4-1 to TRBJ2-3, with TRBD1 matching 8 bases. Germline values: CDR1 MGHRA, CDR2 YSYEKL. V lost 1 base to trimming and J lost 2 bases; unmatched junction nucleotides: 11. The CDR3 has 18 amino acids. The DNA for the CDR3 is TGCGCCAGCAGCCAAGTTCGAGGTGGGACAGGTGCCACAGATACGCAGTATTTT. Encoded protein: CASSQVRGGTGATDTQYF.

The chain recombines TRBV29-1 with TRBJ2-7; no clear D. Trimming stripped 5 bases from V and 5 bases from J, with 13 bases between. This CDR3 is built from 12 residues. Germline V gene data show CDR1 as SQVTM and CDR2 as ANQGSEA. CDR3 protein: CSVPLRYHEQYF. For the CDR3, the DNA is TGCAGCGTTCCCCTACGGTATCACGAGCAGTACTTC.

The chain uses TRBV2 and TRBJ1-2; TRBD1 matches 9 bases. Germline CDR1 SNHLY, CDR2 FYNNEI. The V and J ends lost 8 bases and 10 bases, in that order; junction bases with no gene match: 17. The CDR3 sequence is 15 residues long. The CDR3 sequence: CASPRRTGQGRYYTF. In nucleotides, the CDR3 is TGTGCCAGCCCGCGTCGAACAGGACAGGGGAGATACTACACCTTC.

This chain joins TRBV30 and TRBJ2-2; 10 bases are shared with TRBD2. The CDR3 consists of 15 residues. The V segment lost 4 bases and the J segment 1 base; nucleotides outside the gene matches: 3. Germline V CDR1 and CDR2: GTSNPN, SVGIG (reference sequence). CDR3 residues: CAWNPSGGNTGELFF. CDR3 sequence (DNA): TGTGCCTGGAATCCTAGCGGGGGGAACACCGGGGAGCTGTTTTTT.

V and J are TRBV7-9 and TRBJ2-7, with D possibly matching TRBD1 (6 bases). Germline values: CDR1 SEHNR, CDR2 FQNEAQ (reference sequence). The CDR3 consists of 14 residues. V lost 4 bases and J 5 bases, leaving 15 bases between the germline ends. The CDR3 spells CASSSITGSDEQYF. DNA of the CDR3: TGTGCCAGCAGCTCTATAACAGGGAGTGACGAGCAGTACTTC.

This clone is a singleton in its sample. This sequence joins TRBV5-4 and TRBJ1-2; tentatively, D is TRBD1 (6 bases). Germline loops: CDR1 SGHNT, CDR2 YYREEE (reference sequence). V was clipped by 0 bases and J by 8 bases, with 17 bases between them. CDR3 length equals 15 residues. CDR3 in DNA: TGTGCCAGCAGCTTGGATGGGTTAGGGGGAAACGGCTACACCTTC. It yields the protein CASSLDGLGGNGYTF.

In its sample, this clone was seen once. J is TRBJ1-5 and V is TRBV2; D might be TRBD1 (6 bases). With 5 bases removed from V and 2 bases from J, the gap between germline ends came to 13 bases. CDR1 and CDR2 from the germline V gene are SNHLY and FYNNEI. This CDR3 has 15 residues. Here the CDR3 reads CASSTTGWGNQPQHF. The CDR3 nucleotides are TGTGCCAGCAGTACAACAGGGTGGGGCAATCAGCCCCAGCATTTT.

The chain has TRBV29-1 and TRBJ1-1; D is possibly TRBD1 (5 bases). V lost 6 bases, J lost 0 bases, and 14 bases lay in between. CDR3 length: 14 amino acids. Germline V gene sequence: CDR1 SQVTM, CDR2 ANQGSEA. The DNA for the CDR3 is TGCAGCGTCAACTCGGGGGGAATGAACACTGAAGCTTTCTTT. This encodes CSVNSGGMNTEAFF.

The chain combines TRBV5-4 with TRBJ2-1, with TRBD2 matching over 9 bases. V lost 3 bases, J lost 7 bases, and 14 bases stayed unmatched. Germline V gene data show CDR1 as SGHNT and CDR2 as YYREEE (reference sequence). The CDR3 spans 17 residues. The CDR3 loop reads CASSSRRAGGDWNEQFF. The DNA for the CDR3 is TGTGCCAGCAGCTCAAGGAGGGCGGGAGGGGATTGGAATGAGCAGTTCTTC.

The chain employs TRBV6-5 and TRBJ1-1; possible D gene TRBD1, 5 bases. The length of the CDR3 is 12 residues. Germline V lookup: CDR1 MNHEY, CDR2 SVGAGI. Trimming stripped 2 bases from V and 8 bases from J, with 9 bases between. CDR3 DNA sequence: TGTGCCAGCAGTTACAGGGCAGGGGAAGCTTTCTTT. Translating it yields CASSYRAGEAFF.

The chain combines TRBV6-1 with TRBJ1-2; possible D gene TRBD1, 6 bases. Germline CDR1 reads MNHNS; CDR2 reads SASEGT. Trimming removed 5 bases at V and 3 bases at J, with 13 bases between. The CDR3 is made up of 14 amino acids. The CDR3 here is CASSPREGDYGYTF. The CDR3 nucleotides read TGTGCCAGCAGTCCTAGGGAGGGGGACTATGGCTACACCTTC.

The chain uses TRBV7-9 and TRBJ2-2, with 11 bases that match TRBD1. After removal of 5 bases from V and 6 bases from J, the junction contained 5 bases not matched to a gene. CDR3 length equals 15 residues. Germline values: CDR1 SEHNR, CDR2 FQNEAQ (reference sequence). CDR3 coding DNA: TGTGCCAGCAGCCTCCGGGACAGGGGGTCCGGGGAGCTGTTTTTT. Protein product: CASSLRDRGSGELFF.

The chain has TRBV5-1 and TRBJ1-1; 7 bases match TRBD1. Germline CDR1 and CDR2: SGHRS and YFSETQ. The CDR3 covers 14 residues. The ends lost 3 bases at V and 4 bases at J; junction bases unmatched: 6. CDR3 in DNA: TGCGCCAGCAGCTCCTTAGGGGGCGGCACTGAAGCTTTCTTT. Protein product: CASSSLGGGTEAFF.

The chain has TRBV19 and TRBJ2-2; 7 bases fit TRBD1. Trimming took 11 bases from V and 5 from J; bases not matched to a gene: 8. Germline V gene lookup returns CDR1 LNHDA and CDR2 SQIVND (reference sequence). The CDR3 contains 13 residues. The DNA for the CDR3 is TGTGCCGGCCGGGACAGAGGGACCGGGGAGCTGTTTTTT. This encodes CAGRDRGTGELFF.

This clone has a handful of counts. J is TRBJ2-2 and V is TRBV5-1; TRBD2 matches at 10 bases. The germline gives CDR1 SGHRS, CDR2 YFSETQ. The CDR3 totals 16 residues. Unmatched junction bases numbered 5, after V lost 4 bases and J lost 2 bases. The CDR3 nucleotides read TGCGCCAGCAGCCTTCTAGCGGGAGTTAACACCGGGGAGCTGTTTTTT. Its protein product is CASSLLAGVNTGELFF.

This clone was seen more than once but under ten times. The rearrangement uses TRBV11-2 and TRBJ2-7, with a possible D match to TRBD1 (7 bases). In germline, CDR1 is SGHAT, CDR2 FQNNGV. V was shortened by 0 bases and J by 2 bases, with 14 bases between the two germline ends. The CDR3 runs to 16 residues. Here the CDR3 DNA reads TGTGCCAGCAGCTTAGATTCCGCAGGGGGGCCCTACGAGCAGTACTTC. It translates to CASSLDSAGGPYEQYF.

The chain recombines TRBV5-1 with TRBJ2-3; D is uncertain. Germline V gene lookup returns CDR1 SGHRS and CDR2 YFSETQ. This CDR3 is 15 amino acids long. V was shortened by 0 bases and J by 2 bases, with 10 bases between the two germline ends. The CDR3 DNA reads as TGCGCCAGCAGCTTGGAGAGAGGCATCACAGATACGCAGTATTTT. Amino acid sequence: CASSLERGITDTQYF.

The chain combines TRBV29-1 with TRBJ2-3, with 11 bases aligning to TRBD1. The V segment lost 1 base and the J segment 3 bases; nucleotides outside the gene matches: 6. Germline assignment: CDR1 SQVTM and CDR2 ANQGSEA. The CDR3 is 16 amino acids. Here the CDR3 reads CSVEAAGTGGTDTQYF. CDR3 coding DNA: TGCAGCGTTGAAGCAGCAGGGACAGGGGGAACAGATACGCAGTATTTT.

The chain uses TRBV29-1 and TRBJ2-5; a weak D match, TRBD2 (7 bases). V dropped 3 bases and J dropped 7 bases, with 21 bases sitting between them. Germline loops: CDR1 SQVTM, CDR2 ANQGSEA. The CDR3 is 15 residues long. The CDR3 sequence is CSVDQLGGGLGTQYF. The DNA for the CDR3 is TGCAGCGTTGACCAACTGGGCGGGGGCCTTGGGACCCAGTACTTC.